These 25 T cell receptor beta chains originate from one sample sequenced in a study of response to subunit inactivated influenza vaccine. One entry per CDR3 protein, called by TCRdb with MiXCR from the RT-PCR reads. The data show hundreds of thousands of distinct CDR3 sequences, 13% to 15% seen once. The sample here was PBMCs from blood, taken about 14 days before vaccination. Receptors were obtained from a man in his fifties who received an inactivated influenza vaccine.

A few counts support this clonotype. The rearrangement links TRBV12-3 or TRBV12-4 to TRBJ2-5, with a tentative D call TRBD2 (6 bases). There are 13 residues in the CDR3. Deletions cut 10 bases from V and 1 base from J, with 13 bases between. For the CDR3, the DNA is TGTGCCACCAACCGGGACTCCCAAGAGACCCAGTACTTC. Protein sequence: CATNRDSQETQYF.

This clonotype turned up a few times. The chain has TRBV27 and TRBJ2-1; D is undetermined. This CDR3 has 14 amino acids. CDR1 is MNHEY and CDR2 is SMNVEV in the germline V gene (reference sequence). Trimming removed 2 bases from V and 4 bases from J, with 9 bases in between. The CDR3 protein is CASSLVLEYNEQFF. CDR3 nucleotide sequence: TGTGCCAGCAGTTTAGTTCTAGAGTACAATGAGCAGTTCTTC.

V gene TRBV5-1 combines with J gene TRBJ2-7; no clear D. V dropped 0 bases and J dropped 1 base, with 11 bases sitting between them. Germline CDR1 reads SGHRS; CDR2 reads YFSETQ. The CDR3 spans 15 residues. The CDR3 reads CASSLVAGPSYEQYF. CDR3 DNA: TGCGCCAGCAGCTTGGTAGCTGGGCCTTCCTACGAGCAGTACTTC.

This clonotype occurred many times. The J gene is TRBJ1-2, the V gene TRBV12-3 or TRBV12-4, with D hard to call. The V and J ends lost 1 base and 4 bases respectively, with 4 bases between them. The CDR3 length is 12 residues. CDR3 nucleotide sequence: TGTGCCAGCAGTTTAGAGGGCTATGGCTACACCTTC. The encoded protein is CASSLEGYGYTF.

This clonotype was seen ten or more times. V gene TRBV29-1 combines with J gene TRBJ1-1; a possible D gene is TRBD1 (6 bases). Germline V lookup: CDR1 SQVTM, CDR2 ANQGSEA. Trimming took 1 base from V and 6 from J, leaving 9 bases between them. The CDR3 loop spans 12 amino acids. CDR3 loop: CSVEGGGPEAFF. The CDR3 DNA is TGCAGCGTTGAAGGGGGGGGGCCTGAAGCTTTCTTT.

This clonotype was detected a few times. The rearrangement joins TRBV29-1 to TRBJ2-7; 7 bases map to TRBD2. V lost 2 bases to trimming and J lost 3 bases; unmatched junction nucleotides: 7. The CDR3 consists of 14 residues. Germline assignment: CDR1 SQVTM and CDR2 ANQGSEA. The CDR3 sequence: CSVEQRSGNYEQYF. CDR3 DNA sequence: TGCAGCGTTGAACAAAGGAGCGGGAACTACGAGCAGTACTTC.

CDR3 in amino acids: CASSVGPRLAGGEYEQYF. The CDR3, as DNA: TGTGCCAGCAGCGTAGGGCCGCGACTAGCGGGAGGGGAATACGAGCAGTACTTC. The gene calls are TRBV9 and TRBJ2-7; 14 bases map to TRBD2. This CDR3 is 18 amino acids long. V was clipped by 0 bases and J by 4 bases; unmatched bases: 9. The germline V gene has CDR1 SGDLS and CDR2 YYNGEE.

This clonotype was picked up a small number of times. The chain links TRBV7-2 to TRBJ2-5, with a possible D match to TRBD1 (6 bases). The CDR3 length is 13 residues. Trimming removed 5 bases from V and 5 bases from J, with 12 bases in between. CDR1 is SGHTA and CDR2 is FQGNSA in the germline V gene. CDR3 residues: CASSPFTGETQYF. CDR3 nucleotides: TGTGCCAGCAGCCCATTTACAGGGGAGACCCAGTACTTC.

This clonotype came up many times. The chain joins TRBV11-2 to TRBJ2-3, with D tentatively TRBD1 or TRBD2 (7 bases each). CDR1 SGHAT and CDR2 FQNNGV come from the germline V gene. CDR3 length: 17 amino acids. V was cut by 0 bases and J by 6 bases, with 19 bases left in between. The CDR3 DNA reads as TGTGCCAGCAGCTTAGAGATGGGGAGGGGGCGGTGGGATACGCAGTATTTT. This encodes CASSLEMGRGRWDTQYF.

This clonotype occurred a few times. The DNA for the CDR3 is TGTGCCAGCAGCGGGGCACGGCGGTTTGACGAGCAGTACTTC. Translated: CASSGARRFDEQYF. V gene TRBV28 combines with J gene TRBJ2-7; TRBD1 or TRBD2 may be the D gene (5 bases each). The V end was cut by 6 bases, the J end by 5 bases, with 17 bases between. CDR1 is MDHEN, CDR2 SYDVKM, per germline. The CDR3 extends over 14 amino acids.

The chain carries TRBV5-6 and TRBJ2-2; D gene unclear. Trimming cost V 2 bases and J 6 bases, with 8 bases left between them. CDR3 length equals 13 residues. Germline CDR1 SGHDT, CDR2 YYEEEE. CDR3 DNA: TGTGCCAGCAGCTTAGGTAGATCCGGGGAGCTGTTTTTT. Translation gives CASSLGRSGELFF.

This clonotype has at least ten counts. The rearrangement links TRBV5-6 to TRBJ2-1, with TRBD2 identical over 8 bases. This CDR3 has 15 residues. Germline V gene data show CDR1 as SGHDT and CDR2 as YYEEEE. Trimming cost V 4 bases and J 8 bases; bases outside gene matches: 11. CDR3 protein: CASSRRVAGLDEQFF. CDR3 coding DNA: TGTGCCAGCAGCCGTCGTGTAGCGGGGTTGGATGAGCAGTTCTTC.

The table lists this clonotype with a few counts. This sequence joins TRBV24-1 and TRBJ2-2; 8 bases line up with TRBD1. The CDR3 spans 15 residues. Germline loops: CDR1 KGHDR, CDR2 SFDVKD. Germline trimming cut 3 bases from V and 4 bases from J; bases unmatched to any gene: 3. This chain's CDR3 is CATSDRQGSTGELFF. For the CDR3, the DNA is TGTGCCACCAGTGATCGACAGGGGTCCACCGGGGAGCTGTTTTTT.

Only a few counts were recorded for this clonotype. Written as DNA, the CDR3 is TGCAGTGCTACCGGACAGGGGGCAGGGGGTAACTATGGCTACACCTTC. Its protein is CSATGQGAGGNYGYTF. The V and J genes are TRBV20-1 and TRBJ1-2, with 11 bases aligning to TRBD1. This CDR3 is 16 amino acids long. Germline assignment: CDR1 DFQATT and CDR2 SNEGSKA (reference sequence). The V and J ends lost 4 bases and 1 base, in that order; junction bases with no gene match: 8.

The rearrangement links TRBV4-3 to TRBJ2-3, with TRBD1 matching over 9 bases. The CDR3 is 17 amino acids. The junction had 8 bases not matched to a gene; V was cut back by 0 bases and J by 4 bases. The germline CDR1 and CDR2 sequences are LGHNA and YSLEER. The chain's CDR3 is CASSQELDRGIADTQYF. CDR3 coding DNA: TGCGCCAGCAGCCAAGAATTGGACAGGGGAATAGCAGATACGCAGTATTTT.

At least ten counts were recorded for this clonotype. This CDR3 reads CASSHERGQVTDIQYF. CDR3 sequence (DNA): TGCGCCAGCAGCCATGAAAGAGGACAGGTCACGGACATTCAGTACTTC. This rearrangement joins TRBV4-3 to TRBJ2-4; TRBD1 aligns across 7 bases. This CDR3 region has 16 residues. CDR1 and CDR2 from the germline V gene are LGHNA and YSLEER. J lost 8 bases, V lost 3 bases, and 13 bases had no gene match.

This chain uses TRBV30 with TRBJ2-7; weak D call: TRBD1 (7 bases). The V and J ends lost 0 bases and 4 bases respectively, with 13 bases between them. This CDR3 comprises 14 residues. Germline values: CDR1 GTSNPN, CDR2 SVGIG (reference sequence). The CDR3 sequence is CAWSVDRDFYEQYF. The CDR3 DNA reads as TGTGCCTGGAGTGTAGACAGGGACTTTTACGAGCAGTACTTC.

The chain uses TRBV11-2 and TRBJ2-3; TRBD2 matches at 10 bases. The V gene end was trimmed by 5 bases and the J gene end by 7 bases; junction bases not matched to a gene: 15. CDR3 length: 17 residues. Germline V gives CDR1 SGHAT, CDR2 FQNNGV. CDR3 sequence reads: CASSHLGASGSRNTQYF. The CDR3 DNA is TGTGCCAGCAGCCATCTCGGGGCTAGCGGGAGTCGGAATACGCAGTATTTT.

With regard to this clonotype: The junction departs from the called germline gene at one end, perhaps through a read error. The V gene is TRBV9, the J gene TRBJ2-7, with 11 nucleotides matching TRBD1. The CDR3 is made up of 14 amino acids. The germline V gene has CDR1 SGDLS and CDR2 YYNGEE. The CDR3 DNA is TGTGCAAGCAGCGGAGGACAGGGGGCGCGCGAGCAGTACTTC. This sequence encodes CASSGGQGAREQYF.

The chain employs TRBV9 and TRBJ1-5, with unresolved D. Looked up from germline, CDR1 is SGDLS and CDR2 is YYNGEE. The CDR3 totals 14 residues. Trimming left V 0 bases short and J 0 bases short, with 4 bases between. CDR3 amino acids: CASSVGNSNQPQHF. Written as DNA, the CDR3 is TGTGCCAGCAGCGTAGGAAATAGCAATCAGCCCCAGCATTTT.

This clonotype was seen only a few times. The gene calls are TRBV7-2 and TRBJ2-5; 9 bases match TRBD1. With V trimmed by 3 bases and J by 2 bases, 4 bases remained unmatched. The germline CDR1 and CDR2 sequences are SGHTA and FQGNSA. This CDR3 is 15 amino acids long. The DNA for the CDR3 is TGTGCCAGCAGCTTCACCGGACAGGGGCAAGAGACCCAGTACTTC. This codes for CASSFTGQGQETQYF.

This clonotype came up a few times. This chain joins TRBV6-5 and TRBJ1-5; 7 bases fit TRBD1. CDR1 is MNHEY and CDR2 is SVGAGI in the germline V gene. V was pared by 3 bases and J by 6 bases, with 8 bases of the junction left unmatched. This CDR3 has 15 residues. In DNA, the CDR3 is TGTGCCAGCAGTTATGTCGACAGGGCGGGTCAGCCCCAGCATTTT. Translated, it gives CASSYVDRAGQPQHF.

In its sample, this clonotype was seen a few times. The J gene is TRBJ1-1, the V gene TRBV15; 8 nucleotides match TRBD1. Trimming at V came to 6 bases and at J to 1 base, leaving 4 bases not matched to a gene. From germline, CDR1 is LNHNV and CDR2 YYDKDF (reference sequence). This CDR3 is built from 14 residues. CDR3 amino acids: CATREQGGNTEAFF. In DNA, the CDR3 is TGTGCCACCAGGGAACAGGGGGGGAACACTGAAGCTTTCTTT.

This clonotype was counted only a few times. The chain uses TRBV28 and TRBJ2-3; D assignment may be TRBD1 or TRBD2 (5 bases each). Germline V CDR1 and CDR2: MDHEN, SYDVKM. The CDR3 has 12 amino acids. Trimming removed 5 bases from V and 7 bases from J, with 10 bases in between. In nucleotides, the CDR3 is TGTGCCAGCAGTCGGGACGTCAATACGCAGTATTTT. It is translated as CASSRDVNTQYF.

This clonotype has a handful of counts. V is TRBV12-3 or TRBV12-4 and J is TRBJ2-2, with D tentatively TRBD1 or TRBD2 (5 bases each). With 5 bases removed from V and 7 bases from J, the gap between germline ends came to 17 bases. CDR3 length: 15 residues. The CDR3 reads CASSPRPGLGGELFF. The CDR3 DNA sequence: TGTGCCAGCAGTCCTCGGCCGGGGCTGGGCGGGGAGCTGTTTTTT.